Reported below is one T cell receptor (beta chain). The antigen is not known. J gave up 7 bases and V 6 bases, and 7 bases lay outside the gene matches. The CDR3 sequence is 15 residues long. Germline V gene data show CDR1 as MNHEY and CDR2 as SVGAGI. This sample is part of a study of cytomegalovirus exposure and HLA in healthy donors. Overall study: Unique TCRs numbering roughly 85 million, obtained from HLA-typed donors, made up an early data release.

Sampled while nominally healthy, donors likely had unrecorded immune exposures. Study-wide results and limits: Sequencing depth roughly uniform across donors was assumed in presence/absence analyses.

The PCR made use of 60 Vbeta and 13 Jbeta primers. Under the authors' procedure: It was a later analysis that counted roughly 80 million unique TCR beta chains, of which around 11 million were shared. Clones were sequenced by immunoSEQ multiplex PCR, and TCRdb holds only the in-frame ones, with some missing. V and J calls and clone size are given by that table; D and trimming were obtained from the DNA. This table holds approximately 300,000 clones, around four fifths found once. The sequenced sample consisted of PBMCs. The chain carries TRBV6-5 and TRBJ1-6; 9 nucleotides line up with TRBD1. This receptor was obtained from a woman aged 35 to 49 in good health and CMV-seropositive. The CDR3 DNA is TGTGCCAGCAGACGCGGGACAGGGATCAATTCACCCCTCCACTTT. It yields the protein CASRRGTGINSPLHF.